This passage covers 6 T cell receptor beta chains from one sample sequenced in a study of Tregs in tolerant kidney transplant recipients (dated by TCRdb to between 2019 and 2020). The time point label corresponds to: blood sample drawn before combined kidney and bone marrow transplant. Library construction relied on the immunoSEQ multiplex PCR assay. TCRdb mirrors the immuneACCESS table, restricted to in-frame sequences. Some clones are absent from its copies; in checked studies, under half trace to an unresolved V gene, and the reason for the others is unknown. The sample's table covers tens of thousands of clones. The ten largest account for roughly 0.9% of the sample. The source was CD4+ T cells from blood, collected before the transplant. The receptors were sampled from a human donor who received a combined kidney and bone marrow transplant.

The chain's CDR3 is CSVGQGTGANVLTF. CDR3 DNA (partial): TGCAGCGTTGGACAGGGGACTGGGGCCAACGTC. The chain has TRBV29-1 and TRBJ2-6; 8 nucleotides align to TRBD1. The CDR3 extends 3 residues past the end of the read, so its final part is completed from the germline J gene. Germline V gene lookup returns CDR1 SQVTM and CDR2 ANQGSEA. V shed 4 bases, J shed 2 bases, and the junction held 1 base outside the gene matches. There are 14 residues in the CDR3. The full variable domain, rest sourced from reference TRBV29-1 and TRBJ2-6, is SAVISQKPSRDICQRGTSLTIQCQVDSQVTMMFWYRQQPGQSLTLIATANQGSEATYESGFVIDKFPISRPNLTFSTLTVSNMSPEDSSIYLCSVGQGTGANVLTFGAGSRLTVL.

Comments on this clone: The read comes to an end 3 residues before the CDR3 does, leaving the germline J gene to fill in the end. V is TRBV19 and J is TRBJ1-2; possibly TRBD1 for D (6 bases). Trimming stripped 6 bases from V and 4 bases from J, with 15 bases between. The CDR3 runs 14 residues. Germline values: CDR1 LNHDA, CDR2 SQIVND (reference sequence). The sequenced CDR3 bases are TGTGCCAGTAGACCAGGGCAGGGGACCTATGGC. It yields the protein CASRPGQGTYG. The full CDR3 sequence reads CASRPGQGTYGYTF.

With respect to this clone: The CDR3 end lies 3 residues beyond the end of the read and is filled in from the germline J gene. The chain is built from TRBV19 and TRBJ1-2; TRBD1 might be the D (6 bases). CDR1 is LNHDA, CDR2 SQIVND, per germline (reference sequence). The V end lost 6 bases, the J end lost 4 bases, and 12 bases lay between the germline ends. CDR3 length: 13 amino acids. The CDR3 loop reads CASRPGGRYGYTF. Incomplete CDR3 DNA: TGTGCCAGTAGGCCGGGGGGCCGCTATGGC.

As regards this clone: Sequencing ends 3 residues short of the CDR3 end; the germline J gene provides the rest. The chain recombines TRBV19 with TRBJ1-2, with 9 bases fitting TRBD1. Trimming cost V 7 bases and J 6 bases; bases outside gene matches: 6. The CDR3 extends over 13 amino acids. Germline V lookup: CDR1 LNHDA, CDR2 SQIVND (reference sequence). The chain's CDR3 is CASNTGGRDGYTF. Incomplete CDR3 DNA: TGTGCCAGTAACACAGGGGGCCGGGATGGC.

As to this clone: The CDR3 end lies 3 residues beyond the end of the read and is filled in from the germline J gene. The J gene is TRBJ1-1, the V gene TRBV7-6, with D uncertain. Germline V gene sequence: CDR1 SGHVS, CDR2 FNYEAQ. Trimming left V 5 bases short and J 0 bases short, with 10 bases between. This CDR3 contains 14 residues. The CDR3 is CASSRGTLNTEAFF. CDR3 DNA, as far as it was read: TGTGCCAGCAGCCGGGGAACTCTGAACACTGAA.

As to this clone: The CDR3 end lies 3 residues beyond the end of the read and is filled in from the germline J gene. The rearrangement joins TRBV7-2 to TRBJ2-7; 8 bases fit TRBD2. This CDR3 contains 14 residues. Trimming took 4 bases from V and 2 from J; bases not matched to a gene: 4. The germline gives CDR1 SGHTA, CDR2 FQGNSA. This chain's CDR3 is CASSSSGGAYEQYF. CDR3 DNA (partial): TGTGCCAGCAGCTCTTCCGGGGGGGCCTACGAG.